These T cell receptor beta chains were read from a single sample in a study of OX40 agonist ivuxolimab in advanced cancers. TCRdb's copy holds only in-frame clones and misses some; the assay was immunoSEQ multiplex PCR. This sample has about 63,000 clones, with 90% to 95% found just once. Material: CD4+ or CD8+ T cells sorted from blood, obtained in a trial of the OX40 agonist ivuxolimab. These receptors were obtained from an adult with an advanced solid tumor such as melanoma, head and neck, liver or kidney cancer. Both conserved end residues are part of each CDR3. The D gene is left open where the match is weak. Not every row has a clone size; where given, it reads once, few, many or a size class.

V,J,D,size,CDR3,DNA
TRBV27,TRBJ2-3,-,-,CASSLFGGTDTQYF,TGTGCCAGCAGTTTGTTTGGGGGAACAGATACGCAGTATTTT
TRBV7-9,TRBJ2-7,-,-,CASSTQLSPYEQYF,TGTGCCAGCAGCACCCAGCTAAGTCCCTACGAGCAGTACTTC
TRBV27,TRBJ2-7,TRBD2,-,CASSPGLAAYEQYF,TGTGCCAGCAGTCCTGGACTAGCGGCCTACGAGCAGTACTTC
TRBV29-1,TRBJ2-7,-,few,CSVQSGASYEQYF,TGCAGCGTTCAATCCGGGGCTTCCTACGAGCAGTACTTC
TRBV10-2,TRBJ2-3,TRBD2,-,CATAGLAGTDTQYF,TGCGCCACCGCAGGACTAGCGGGCACAGATACGCAGTATTTT
TRBV4-3,TRBJ2-7,-,-,CASSQAAGSSYEQYF,TGCGCCAGCAGCCAAGCGGCGGGGTCTTCCTACGAGCAGTACTTC
TRBV7-9,TRBJ2-1,-,-,CASSAPRDNEQFF,TGTGCCAGCAGCGCTCCAAGGGACAATGAGCAGTTCTTC
TRBV28,TRBJ1-1,-,-,CASSTPDFGGTEAFF,TGTGCCAGCAGTACCCCAGATTTCGGGGGCACTGAAGCTTTCTTT
TRBV18,TRBJ1-2,-,-,CASSDSSYGYTF,TGTGCCAGCTCCGACAGTAGCTATGGCTACACCTTC
TRBV6-5,TRBJ1-1,-,few,CASSPTQRNTEAFF,TGTGCCAGCAGTCCTACCCAAAGGAACACTGAAGCTTTCTTT
TRBV10-3,TRBJ1-4,-,few,CAISESESRGFEKLFF,TGTGCCATCAGTGAGTCGGAATCCCGGGGGTTTGAAAAACTGTTTTTT
TRBV6-5,TRBJ2-2,-,-,CASRGSGELFF,TGTGCCAGCAGGGGTTCCGGGGAGCTGTTTTTT
TRBV2,TRBJ1-4,-,-,CASSEVSGSGEKLFF,TGTGCCAGCAGTGAAGTATCGGGGTCTGGTGAAAAACTGTTTTTT
TRBV19,TRBJ1-1,TRBD1,-,CASRGQVDTEAFF,TGTGCCAGTAGAGGACAGGTCGACACTGAAGCTTTCTTT
TRBV28,TRBJ1-6,-,once,CASSFSDSSSYNSPLHF,TGTGCCAGCAGTTTTAGTGACTCTAGCTCCTATAATTCACCCCTCCACTTT
TRBV11-3,TRBJ2-3,TRBD1,few,CASSPRGQLTDTQYF,TGTGCCAGCAGCCCGAGGGGACAGCTCACAGATACGCAGTATTTT
TRBV7-3,TRBJ2-1,TRBD2,-,CASSQSGLAGLLTYNEQFF,TGTGCCAGCAGCCAATCGGGACTAGCGGGGCTCCTCACCTACAATGAGCAGTTCTTC
TRBV28,TRBJ1-3,-,-,CASSLFGASISSGNTIYF,TGTGCCAGCAGTTTATTCGGGGCCTCAATCTCCTCTGGAAACACCATATATTTT
TRBV27,TRBJ1-2,TRBD1,-,CASSPGTGLNYGYTF,TGTGCCAGCAGTCCCGGGACAGGGCTTAACTATGGCTACACCTTC
TRBV6-5,TRBJ1-5,-,-,CASSYSGDFNQPQHF,TGTGCCAGCAGTTACTCAGGGGACTTCAATCAGCCCCAGCATTTT
TRBV7-8,TRBJ1-1,-,-,CASCQNEMNTEAFF,TGTGCCAGTTGTCAAAACGAAATGAACACTGAAGCTTTCTTT
TRBV28,TRBJ1-2,-,-,CASSPPPGAEANYGYTF,TGTGCCAGCAGTCCGCCCCCAGGGGCAGAAGCTAACTATGGCTACACCTTC
TRBV6-5,TRBJ2-7,-,-,CASSYSAGYEQYF,TGTGCCAGCAGTTACTCGGCGGGGTACGAGCAGTACTTC
TRBV27,TRBJ2-5,-,-,CASSLGTYF,TGTGCCAGCAGTTTGGGGACTTACTTC
TRBV6-5,TRBJ1-1,TRBD1,-,CASSTGQGGEAFF,TGTGCCAGCAGTACTGGACAGGGGGGTGAAGCTTTCTTT
TRBV27,TRBJ2-5,TRBD2,-,CASSLSLAGVAETQYF,TGTGCCAGCAGTTTAAGTCTAGCGGGAGTCGCGGAGACCCAGTACTTC
TRBV2,TRBJ2-2,TRBD2,-,CASLAGDTGELFF,TGTGCCAGCCTAGCGGGGGACACCGGGGAGCTGTTTTTT
TRBV28,TRBJ2-1,TRBD1,-,CASSSLTGGLYNEQFF,TGTGCCAGCAGTTCCCTGACAGGGGGCCTCTACAATGAGCAGTTCTTC
TRBV7-9,TRBJ1-2,-,-,CASGQGHGYTF,TGTGCCAGCGGCCAGGGCCATGGCTACACCTTC
TRBV28,TRBJ1-1,-,-,CASSVHTGLNTEAFF,TGTGCCAGCAGCGTTCATACAGGCTTGAACACTGAAGCTTTCTTT
TRBV9,TRBJ2-1,-,-,CASSIRTESSYNEQFF,TGTGCCAGCAGCATAAGAACTGAGAGCTCCTACAATGAGCAGTTCTTC
TRBV7-8,TRBJ1-4,-,-,CASTPLAAGSEKLFF,TGTGCCAGCACCCCTCTTGCGGCGGGCAGTGAAAAACTGTTTTTT
TRBV7-9,TRBJ2-7,-,-,CASSFAPSSYEQYF,TGTGCCAGCAGCTTCGCGCCCTCCTCCTACGAGCAGTACTTC
TRBV18,TRBJ2-2,-,-,CASSPREGVNTGELFF,TGTGCCAGCTCACCGAGGGAGGGGGTCAACACCGGGGAGCTGTTTTTT
TRBV10-2,TRBJ1-3,-,-,CASRAGNTIYF,TGCGCCAGCAGGGCGGGAAACACCATATATTTT
TRBV9,TRBJ2-6,TRBD2,once,CASSLTSGVSGANVLTF,TGTGCCAGCAGCCTCACTAGCGGTGTCTCTGGGGCCAACGTCCTGACTTTC
TRBV27,TRBJ2-7,-,-,CASSLHRKSYEQYF,TGTGCCAGCAGTTTACATAGGAAATCCTACGAGCAGTACTTC
TRBV4-3,TRBJ1-5,-,-,CASSQEWQINQPQHF,TGCGCCAGCAGCCAAGAATGGCAGATCAATCAGCCCCAGCATTTT
TRBV7-9,TRBJ2-3,-,-,CASSLVPKWTDTQYF,TGTGCCAGCAGCTTAGTCCCAAAATGGACAGATACGCAGTATTTT
TRBV5-4,TRBJ2-3,-,-,CASSLFGGARPQYF,TGTGCCAGCAGCTTGTTCGGTGGAGCGAGGCCGCAGTATTTT
TRBV7-8,TRBJ2-3,TRBD1,-,CASSLDLRDRGTDTQYF,TGTGCCAGCAGCTTAGATCTTCGGGACAGGGGGACAGATACGCAGTATTTT
TRBV7-2,TRBJ1-2,-,-,CASAVSNYGYTF,TGTGCCAGCGCTGTTTCTAACTATGGCTACACCTTC
TRBV2,TRBJ1-2,-,-,CASSEGGAAGSRYGYTF,TGTGCCAGCAGTGAAGGTGGGGCCGCGGGGTCGCGGTATGGCTACACCTTC
TRBV25-1,TRBJ1-1,-,medium-sized,CASSVQGNTEAFF,TGTGCCAGCAGTGTCCAGGGGAACACTGAAGCTTTCTTT
TRBV13,TRBJ2-5,TRBD2,-,CASSLGQREGQETQYF,TGTGCCAGCAGCTTAGGGCAGCGGGAGGGCCAGGAGACCCAGTACTTC
TRBV10-2,TRBJ2-3,TRBD2,-,CASSDFHLAGGPSTDTQYF,TGCGCCAGCAGTGATTTCCACTTAGCGGGGGGGCCTAGCACAGATACGCAGTATTTT
TRBV30,TRBJ2-3,-,-,CAWRAGELSDTQYF,TGTGCCTGGAGGGCCGGGGAGTTATCAGATACGCAGTATTTT
TRBV28,TRBJ1-5,-,-,CASSLEGFSNQPQHF,TGTGCCAGCAGTTTAGAAGGATTTAGCAATCAGCCCCAGCATTTT
TRBV7-3,TRBJ2-7,TRBD1,-,CASSPQGAREQYF,TGTGCCAGCAGCCCCCAGGGGGCGCGCGAGCAGTACTTC
TRBV7-9,TRBJ2-7,TRBD1,-,CASRGTYEDRSGEQYF,TGTGCCAGCAGGGGGACCTACGAGGACAGGAGCGGCGAGCAGTACTTC
TRBV28,TRBJ1-5,-,few,CASSFSDQPQHF,TGTGCCAGCAGTTTCTCCGACCAGCCCCAGCATTTT
TRBV27,TRBJ2-1,TRBD2,-,CASSLGTRVPYNEQFF,TGTGCCAGCAGTCTCGGGACTAGGGTCCCCTACAATGAGCAGTTCTTC
TRBV25-1,TRBJ2-1,-,-,CAMGPQNGEQFF,TGTGCCATGGGACCCCAAAACGGTGAGCAGTTCTTC
TRBV4-1,TRBJ2-5,TRBD2,-,CASSQVAGDQETQYF,TGCGCCAGCAGCCAGGTAGCGGGGGATCAAGAGACCCAGTACTTC
TRBV19,TRBJ2-7,TRBD2,-,CASSMEGWTSGLYEQYF,TGTGCCAGTAGTATGGAGGGTTGGACTAGCGGTCTCTACGAGCAGTACTTC
TRBV30,TRBJ2-7,-,-,CAYRWGYEQYF,TGTGCCTACCGATGGGGTTACGAGCAGTACTTC
TRBV6-5,TRBJ2-1,TRBD2,-,CASTSGSRYEQFF,TGTGCCAGCACTAGCGGGAGTAGGTATGAGCAGTTCTTC
TRBV6-1,TRBJ1-5,TRBD1,-,CASSGGQETTLVPQHF,TGTGCCAGCAGTGGGGGACAGGAGACAACCTTGGTGCCCCAGCATTTT
TRBV30,TRBJ2-3,TRBD2,-,CAWDGLAGHSTDTQYF,TGTGCCTGGGATGGACTAGCGGGACATAGCACAGATACGCAGTATTTT
TRBV4-1,TRBJ2-5,-,-,CASSQPGQETQYF,TGCGCCAGCAGCCAACCGGGTCAAGAGACCCAGTACTTC